Included here is one T cell receptor beta chain sequence, with context. The source of the sample is a study of blood T cell repertoires in COVID-19. In the study overall: In each case, the material was cDNA or gDNA derived from T cells, B-cell-depleted T cells, or PBMCs.

The CDR3 runs 15 residues. Germline CDR1 MGHRA, CDR2 YSYEKL. V lost 0 bases to trimming and J lost 0 bases, with 9 bases between them. Measured with immunoSEQ multiplex PCR; TCRdb has only the in-frame clones, and not every one. The sample shows 95,000 to 150,000 clones, around 81% of them seen only once. What was sequenced was peripheral blood. This TCR derives from a man in his 60s with acute or convalescent COVID-19. V gene TRBV4-1 combines with J gene TRBJ2-7; no clear D gene. CDR3 in DNA: TGCGCCAGCAGCCAAGATACAAGAACCTCCTACGAGCAGTACTTC. It yields the protein CASSQDTRTSYEQYF.